Below, 23 T cell receptor beta chains from the same sample are listed, as sequenced in a study of blood T cell repertoires in COVID-19. Libraries were prepared by immunoSEQ multiplex PCR; TCRdb keeps only in-frame clonotypes and omits some of them. This table has about 52,000 clones, about 82% appearing once. Sequencing was performed on peripheral blood. These receptors came from a woman older than 75 with acute or convalescent COVID-19.

The chain links TRBV10-3 to TRBJ2-2; no reliable D call. V lost 2 bases, J lost 5 bases, and 15 bases lay in between. The CDR3 contains 16 residues. Looked up from germline, CDR1 is ENHRY and CDR2 is SYGVKD. CDR3 amino acids: CAISEDLNSATGELFF. The CDR3 DNA reads TGTGCCATCAGTGAGGACCTCAATTCAGCGACCGGGGAGCTGTTTTTT.

This clone is categorized as medium-sized. The gene calls are TRBV7-9 and TRBJ2-3; D is unresolved. The ends were cut back, 8 bases at V and 10 bases at J, with 10 bases in the middle. Germline V gene lookup returns CDR1 SEHNR and CDR2 FQNEAQ (reference sequence). The CDR3 length is 10 residues. The CDR3 spells CASGPPAQYF. CDR3 DNA sequence: TGTGCCAGCGGGCCCCCCGCGCAGTATTTT.

The chain is built from TRBV7-3 and TRBJ1-6, with 9 nucleotides matching TRBD1. V lost 5 bases, J lost 6 bases, and 2 bases stayed unmatched. This CDR3 has 14 amino acids. Germline V CDR1 and CDR2: SGHTA, FQGTGA. The DNA of the CDR3 is TGTGCCAGCAGCCAGGGACAGGGTAATTCACCCCTCCACTTT. Its translation: CASSQGQGNSPLHF.

V gene TRBV5-1 combines with J gene TRBJ2-3; D may be TRBD2 (7 bases). Germline-derived CDR1 and CDR2 are SGHRS and YFSETQ. The CDR3 spans 17 residues. V gave up 0 bases and J gave up 0 bases, with 14 bases separating them. CDR3 bases: TGCGCCAGCAGCTTGGCTCGGGGGGCGGAGAGCACAGATACGCAGTATTTT. The encoded protein is CASSLARGAESTDTQYF.

The chain employs TRBV29-1 and TRBJ1-1; 8 nucleotides line up with TRBD1. Germline CDR1 reads SQVTM; CDR2 reads ANQGSEA. The V and J ends lost 7 bases and 4 bases, in that order; junction bases with no gene match: 11. CDR3 length equals 14 residues. The CDR3 DNA reads as TGCAGCGCTCGCCGACAGGGGATGGGCACTGAAGCTTTCTTT. Protein product: CSARRQGMGTEAFF.

The J gene is TRBJ2-2, the V gene TRBV5-1; weak D call: TRBD2 (7 bases). Germline CDR1 is SGHRS and CDR2 is YFSETQ. This CDR3 is built from 16 residues. Trimming removed 3 bases at V and 0 bases at J, with 12 bases between. CDR3 region: CASSSEGGANTGELFF. Written as DNA, the CDR3 is TGCGCCAGCAGCTCGGAGGGGGGGGCGAACACCGGGGAGCTGTTTTTT.

The V gene is TRBV10-2, the J gene TRBJ2-7, with 7 bases fitting TRBD1. Germline assignment: CDR1 WSHSY and CDR2 SAAADI. The CDR3 has 12 amino acids. Losses at the gene ends were 3 bases for V and 4 bases for J; bases not matched to a gene: 0. The CDR3: CASSEQGYEQYF. The CDR3 DNA is TGCGCCAGCAGTGAACAGGGGTACGAGCAGTACTTC.

The CDR3 nucleotides are TGTGCCAGCAGTTTACAGGGCTCACCCCTCCACTTT. It translates to CASSLQGSPLHF. This chain joins TRBV28 and TRBJ1-6, with D perhaps matching TRBD1 (5 bases). This CDR3 spans 12 amino acids. Germline loops: CDR1 MDHEN, CDR2 SYDVKM. With 2 bases removed from V and 10 bases from J, the gap between germline ends came to 6 bases.

The chain has TRBV7-2 and TRBJ2-1, with a weak D call TRBD2 (5 bases). V was clipped by 1 base and J by 3 bases, with 10 bases between them. Germline CDR1 reads SGHTA; CDR2 reads FQGNSA. CDR3 length: 15 residues. CDR3 sequence reads: CASSLGLANYNEQFF. CDR3 DNA sequence: TGTGCCAGCAGCTTAGGTCTAGCCAACTACAATGAGCAGTTCTTC.

This rearrangement joins TRBV3-1 (or the pseudogene TRBV3-2) to TRBJ2-1; no clear D. V dropped 3 bases and J dropped 4 bases, with 4 bases sitting between them. In germline, CDR1 is LGHDT, CDR2 YNNKEL (reference sequence). This CDR3 contains 12 residues. This CDR3 reads CASSQTYNEQFF. DNA of the CDR3: TGTGCCAGCAGCCAGACATACAATGAGCAGTTCTTC.

The sample holds a few counts of this clone. J is TRBJ1-4 and V is TRBV3-1 (or the pseudogene TRBV3-2); D possibly corresponds to TRBD1 (5 bases). Per the germline V gene, CDR1 is LGHDT and CDR2 is YNNKEL (reference sequence). V lost 4 bases, J lost 8 bases, and 17 bases lay in between. The CDR3 contains 15 residues. CDR3 in amino acids: CASSLNPTGGEKLFF. The CDR3 DNA follows: TGTGCCAGCAGCCTCAATCCGACCGGGGGGGAAAAACTGTTTTTT.

This chain uses TRBV9 with TRBJ1-1; D is perhaps TRBD1 (6 bases). CDR1 is SGDLS, CDR2 YYNGEE, per germline. V dropped 2 bases and J dropped 2 bases, with 7 bases sitting between them. The CDR3 runs to 13 residues. The CDR3 bases are TGTGCCAGCAGCGTCGGGACAAACACTGAAGCTTTCTTT. Translating gives CASSVGTNTEAFF.

The V call is TRBV9, the J call TRBJ1-6; no clear D. This CDR3 has 14 amino acids. Per germline, CDR1 SGDLS and CDR2 YYNGEE. Trimming pared 5 bases from V and 0 bases from J, leaving 6 bases between. The CDR3 loop is CASRGSSYNSPLHF. CDR3 sequence (DNA): TGTGCCAGCAGGGGGAGCTCCTATAATTCACCCCTCCACTTT.

As to this clone: The sample carries other DNA sequences with the same CDR3. This chain joins TRBV3-1 (or the pseudogene TRBV3-2) and TRBJ1-6; 7 nucleotides align to TRBD1. The junction had 3 bases not matched to a gene; V was cut back by 4 bases and J by 3 bases. The CDR3 covers 15 residues. Germline CDR1 reads LGHDT; CDR2 reads YNNKEL (reference sequence). Here the CDR3 DNA reads TGTGCCAGCAGCCCGACAGGGAGCTATAATTCACCCCTCCACTTT. It is translated as CASSPTGSYNSPLHF.

V gene TRBV5-4 combines with J gene TRBJ2-7, with a possible D match to TRBD2 (6 bases). Germline CDR1 is SGHNT and CDR2 is YYREEE (reference sequence). The CDR3 has 15 residues. V was cut by 4 bases and J by 0 bases, with 14 bases left in between. The DNA for the CDR3 is TGTGCCAGCAGCCTTGGGACTGTTAGCTCCTACGAGCAGTACTTC. Translating it yields CASSLGTVSSYEQYF.

V and J are TRBV10-1 and TRBJ2-7; TRBD1 matches at 7 bases. The CDR3 has 14 amino acids. V shed 6 bases, J shed 2 bases, and the junction held 7 bases outside the gene matches. Germline assignment: CDR1 WNHNN and CDR2 SYGVQD (reference sequence). The chain's CDR3 is CASRLDREAYEQYV. The CDR3 nucleotides are TGCGCCAGCAGACTTGACAGGGAAGCCTACGAGCAGTACGTC.

The CDR3 sequence is CASSSTRSAGHHGYEQYV. As DNA, the CDR3 is TGTGCCAGCAGCTCCACCCGCTCAGCGGGCCACCATGGATACGAGCAGTACGTC. This chain joins TRBV5-6 and TRBJ2-7; TRBD2 might be the D (6 bases). This CDR3 region has 18 residues. Trimming took off 3 bases at V and 4 bases at J, with 26 bases between the two ends. In germline, CDR1 is SGHDT, CDR2 YYEEEE.

In this sample, this clone turned up once. This chain connects TRBV4-1 to TRBJ1-1, with no clear D. From germline, CDR1 is MGHRA and CDR2 YSYEKL. V gave up 3 bases and J gave up 0 bases, with 8 bases separating them. This CDR3 has 14 amino acids. CDR3 DNA sequence: TGCGCCAGCAGCCAGGACGGGGTGAACACTGAAGCTTTCTTT. This codes for CASSQDGVNTEAFF.

The chain combines TRBV3-1 (or the pseudogene TRBV3-2) with TRBJ1-1; 10 nucleotides match TRBD1. CDR1 is LGHDT and CDR2 is YNNKEL in the germline V gene (reference sequence). The CDR3 sequence is 15 residues long. The ends lost 6 bases at V and 6 bases at J; junction bases unmatched: 10. The CDR3 spells CASSRGTGDIAEAFF. In nucleotides, the CDR3 is TGTGCCAGCAGTCGCGGGACAGGGGATATCGCTGAAGCTTTCTTT.

This sequence joins TRBV7-9 and TRBJ2-1; 13 bases agree with TRBD2. This CDR3 comprises 15 residues. CDR1 and CDR2 (germline): SEHNR, FQNEAQ (reference sequence). Losses at the gene ends were 5 bases for V and 10 bases for J; bases not matched to a gene: 8. The CDR3: CASSPGLAGTGEQFF. The CDR3 nucleotides read TGTGCCAGCAGCCCGGGACTAGCGGGGACCGGGGAGCAGTTCTTC.

The V and J genes are TRBV24-1 and TRBJ1-3; 8 positions match TRBD1. Trimming took 5 bases from V and 4 from J; bases not matched to a gene: 12. Germline lookup yields CDR1 KGHDR and CDR2 SFDVKD. This CDR3 has 17 amino acids. The DNA of the CDR3 is TGTGCCACCAGTGGTCTCGATACCGGGACAGGCGGAAACACCATATATTTT. Encoded protein: CATSGLDTGTGGNTIYF.

The rearrangement joins TRBV4-1 to TRBJ2-3, with 7 bases lining up with TRBD1. The germline V gene encodes CDR1 MGHRA and CDR2 YSYEKL. After removal of 8 bases from V and 2 bases from J, the junction contained 7 bases not matched to a gene. The CDR3 contains 14 residues. The CDR3 nucleotides read TGCGCCAGCCGTAACAGGGGTCCCACAGATACGCAGTATTTT. Translating it yields CASRNRGPTDTQYF.

This chain connects TRBV6-4 to TRBJ1-1, with D possibly being TRBD1 (6 bases). From germline, CDR1 is MRHNA and CDR2 SNTAGT. This CDR3 contains 13 residues. V lost 5 bases, J lost 5 bases, and 12 bases lay in between. CDR3 in DNA: TGTGCCAGCAGTCGAAATCAGGGGACTGAAGCTTTCTTT. This translates into CASSRNQGTEAFF.